The T cell receptor beta chain described here comes from a study of regulatory T cells in long-lasting Graves disease. This clonotype was seen ten or more times. Trimming removed 0 bases from V and 3 bases from J, with 8 bases in between. The CDR3 spans 15 residues. The germline CDR1 and CDR2 sequences are SGHAT and FQNNGV. This sample's time point: newly diagnosed GD, antithyroid drugs for less than 3 months. Generation of the TCR library employed RNA extracted from PBMCs. Construction of the TCR beta libraries employed iRepertoire HTBI primers in conjunction with Arm-PCR of CDR3 regions. TCRdb re-called the multiplex PCR reads through MiXCR, storing one row per CDR3 protein. This table holds 200,000 to 250,000 distinct CDR3 sequences, roughly 21% found once.

This chain links TRBV11-2 with TRBJ2-2; the D gene is possibly TRBD2 (5 bases). The clonotype was recovered from a female donor with Graves disease. The material sequenced was peripheral blood mononuclear cells (PBMCs), taken at new diagnosis, from a patient treated with antithyroid drugs. The CDR3 DNA sequence: TGTGCCAGCAGCTTAGAGCCGGGATACACCGGGGAGCTGTTTTTT. It yields the protein CASSLEPGYTGELFF.